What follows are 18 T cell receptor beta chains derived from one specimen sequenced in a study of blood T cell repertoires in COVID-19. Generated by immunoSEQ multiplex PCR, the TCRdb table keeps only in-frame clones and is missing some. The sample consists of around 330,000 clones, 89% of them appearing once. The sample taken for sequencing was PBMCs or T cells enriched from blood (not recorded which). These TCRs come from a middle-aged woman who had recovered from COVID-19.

The DNA for the CDR3 is TGTGCCAGCAGTGAAAGAGGATCCCCGAATGAAAAACTGTTTTTT. Translating it yields CASSERGSPNEKLFF. The J gene is TRBJ1-4, the V gene TRBV2; D remains ambiguous. Trimming shortened V by 2 bases and J by 5 bases, and 12 bases separated the two germline ends. Germline-derived CDR1 and CDR2 are SNHLY and FYNNEI. The CDR3 extends over 15 amino acids.

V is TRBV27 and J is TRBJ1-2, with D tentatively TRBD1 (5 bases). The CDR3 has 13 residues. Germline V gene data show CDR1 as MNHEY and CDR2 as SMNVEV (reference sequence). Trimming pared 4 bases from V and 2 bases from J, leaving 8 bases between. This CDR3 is CASSYGANYGYTF. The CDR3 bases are TGTGCCAGCAGTTATGGGGCAAACTATGGCTACACCTTC.

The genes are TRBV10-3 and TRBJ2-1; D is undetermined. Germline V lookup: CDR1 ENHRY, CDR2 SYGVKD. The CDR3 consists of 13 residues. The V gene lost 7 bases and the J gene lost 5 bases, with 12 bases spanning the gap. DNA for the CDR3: TGTGCCATCAATGGAGAGATAAACAATGAGCAGTTCTTC. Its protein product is CAINGEINNEQFF.

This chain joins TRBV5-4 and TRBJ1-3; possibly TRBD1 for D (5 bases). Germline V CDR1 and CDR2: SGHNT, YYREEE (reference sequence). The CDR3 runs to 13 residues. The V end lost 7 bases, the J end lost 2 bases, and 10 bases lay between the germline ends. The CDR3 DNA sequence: TGTGCCAGCGGCCCGGGGGCTGGAAACACCATATATTTT. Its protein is CASGPGAGNTIYF.

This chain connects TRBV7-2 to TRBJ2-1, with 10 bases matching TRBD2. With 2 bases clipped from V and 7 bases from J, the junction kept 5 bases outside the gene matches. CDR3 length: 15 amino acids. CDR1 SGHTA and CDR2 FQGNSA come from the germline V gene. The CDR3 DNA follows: TGTGCCAGCAGCTTATGGGCTAGCGGGGGAAATGAGCAGTTCTTC. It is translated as CASSLWASGGNEQFF.

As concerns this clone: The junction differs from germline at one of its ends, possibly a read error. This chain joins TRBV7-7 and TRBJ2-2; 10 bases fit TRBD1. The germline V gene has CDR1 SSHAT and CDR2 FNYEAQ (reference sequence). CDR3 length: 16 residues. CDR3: CASSAPGQGYTGELFF. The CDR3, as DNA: TGTGCTAGCAGCGCTCCGGGACAGGGGTACACCGGGGAGCTGTTTTTT.

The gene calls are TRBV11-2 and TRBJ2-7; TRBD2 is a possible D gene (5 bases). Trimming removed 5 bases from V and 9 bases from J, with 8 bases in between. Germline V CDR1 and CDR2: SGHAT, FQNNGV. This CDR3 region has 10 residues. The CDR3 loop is CASSHSGQYF. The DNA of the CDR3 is TGTGCCAGCAGCCACAGCGGGCAGTACTTC.

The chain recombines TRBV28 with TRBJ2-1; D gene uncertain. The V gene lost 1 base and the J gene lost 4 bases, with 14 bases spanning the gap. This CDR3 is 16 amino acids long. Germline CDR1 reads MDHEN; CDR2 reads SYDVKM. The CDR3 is CASSLYGIAVYNEQFF. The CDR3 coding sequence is TGTGCCAGCAGTTTATATGGCATAGCCGTATACAATGAGCAGTTCTTC. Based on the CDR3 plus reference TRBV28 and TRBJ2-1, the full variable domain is DVKVTQSSRYLVKRTGEKVFLECVQDMDHENMFWYRQDPGLGLRLIYFSYDVKMKEKGDIPEGYSVSREKKERFSLILESASTNQTSMYLCASSLYGIAVYNEQFFGPGTRLTVL.

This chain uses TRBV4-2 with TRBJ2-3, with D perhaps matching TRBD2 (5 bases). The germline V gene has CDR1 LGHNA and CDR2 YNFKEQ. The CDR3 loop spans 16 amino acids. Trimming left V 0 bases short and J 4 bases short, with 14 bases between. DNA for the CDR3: TGTGCCAGCAGCCAAGATTCGGGGAGTTCTGCAGATACGCAGTATTTT. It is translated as CASSQDSGSSADTQYF.

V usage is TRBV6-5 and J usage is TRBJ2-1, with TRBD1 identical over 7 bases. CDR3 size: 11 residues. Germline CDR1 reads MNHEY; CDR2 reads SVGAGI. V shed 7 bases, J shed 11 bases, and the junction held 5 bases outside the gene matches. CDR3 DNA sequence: TGTGCCAGCAATCGACAGGGAAAGCAGTTCTTC. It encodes CASNRQGKQFF.

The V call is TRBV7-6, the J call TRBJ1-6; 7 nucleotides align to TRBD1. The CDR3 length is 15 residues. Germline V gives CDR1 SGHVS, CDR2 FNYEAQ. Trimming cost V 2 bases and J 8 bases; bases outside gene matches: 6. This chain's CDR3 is CASSLSPGGYSPLHF. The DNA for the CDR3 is TGTGCCAGCAGCTTATCCCCAGGGGGGTATTCACCCCTCCACTTT.

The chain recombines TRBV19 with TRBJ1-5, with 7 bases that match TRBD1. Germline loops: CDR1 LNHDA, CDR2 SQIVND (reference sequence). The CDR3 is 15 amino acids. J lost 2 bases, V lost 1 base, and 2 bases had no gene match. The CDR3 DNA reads TGTGCCAGTAGTATAGGAGGGGGCGGCAATCAGCCCCAGCATTTT. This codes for CASSIGGGGNQPQHF.

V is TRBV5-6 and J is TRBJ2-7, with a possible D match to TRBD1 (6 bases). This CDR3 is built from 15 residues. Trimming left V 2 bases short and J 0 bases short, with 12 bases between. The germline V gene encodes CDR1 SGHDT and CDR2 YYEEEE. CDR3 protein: CASSFRRTDSYEQYF. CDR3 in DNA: TGTGCCAGCAGCTTTCGCCGGACAGACTCCTACGAGCAGTACTTC.

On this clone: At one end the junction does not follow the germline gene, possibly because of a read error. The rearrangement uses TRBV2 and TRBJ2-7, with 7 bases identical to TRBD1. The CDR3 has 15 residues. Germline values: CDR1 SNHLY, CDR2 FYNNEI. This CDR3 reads CASSEVTGPSFEQYF. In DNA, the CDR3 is TGTGCCAGCAGTGAAGTGACAGGGCCTTCCTTCGAGCAGTACTTC.

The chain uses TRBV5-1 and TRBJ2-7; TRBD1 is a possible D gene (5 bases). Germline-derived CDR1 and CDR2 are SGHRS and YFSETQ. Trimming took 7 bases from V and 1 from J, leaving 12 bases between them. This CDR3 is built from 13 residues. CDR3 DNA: TGCGCCAGCCTGGCGGACACGTCCTACGAGCAGTACTTC. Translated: CASLADTSYEQYF. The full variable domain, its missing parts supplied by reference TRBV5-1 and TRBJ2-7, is KAGVTQTPRYLIKTRGQQVTLSCSPISGHRSVSWYQQTPGQGLQFLFEYFSETQRNKGNFPGRFSGRQFSNSRSEMNVSTLELGDSALYLCASLADTSYEQYFGPGTRLTVT.

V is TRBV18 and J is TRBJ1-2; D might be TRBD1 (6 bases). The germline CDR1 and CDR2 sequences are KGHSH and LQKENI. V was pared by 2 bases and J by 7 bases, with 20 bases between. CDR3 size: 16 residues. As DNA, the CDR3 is TGTGCCAGCTCACCAGGAACAGGGCTGGACGTGGGTGGCTACACCTTC. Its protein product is CASSPGTGLDVGGYTF.

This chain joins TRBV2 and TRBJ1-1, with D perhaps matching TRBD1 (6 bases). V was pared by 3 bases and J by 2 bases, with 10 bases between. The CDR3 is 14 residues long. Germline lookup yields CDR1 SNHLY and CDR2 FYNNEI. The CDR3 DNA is TGTGCCAGCAGTGACAGGGGCCCAAACACTGAAGCTTTCTTT. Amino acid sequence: CASSDRGPNTEAFF.

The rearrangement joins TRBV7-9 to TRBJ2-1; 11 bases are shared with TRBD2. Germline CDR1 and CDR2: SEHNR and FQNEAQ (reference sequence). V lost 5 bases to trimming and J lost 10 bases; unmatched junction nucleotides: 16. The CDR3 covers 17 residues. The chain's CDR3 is CASSNPPGSGGAGEQFF. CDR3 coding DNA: TGTGCCAGCAGCAACCCCCCCGGTAGCGGGGGGGCTGGGGAGCAGTTCTTC.